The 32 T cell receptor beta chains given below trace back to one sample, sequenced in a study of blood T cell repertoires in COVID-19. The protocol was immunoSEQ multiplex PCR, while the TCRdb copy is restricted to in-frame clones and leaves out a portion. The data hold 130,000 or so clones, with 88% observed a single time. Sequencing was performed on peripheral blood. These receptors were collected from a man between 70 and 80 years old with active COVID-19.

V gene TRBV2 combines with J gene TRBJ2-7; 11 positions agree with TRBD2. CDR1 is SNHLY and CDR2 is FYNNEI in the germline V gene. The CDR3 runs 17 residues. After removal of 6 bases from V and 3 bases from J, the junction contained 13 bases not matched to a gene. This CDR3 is CASRGLPLAGGVYEQYF. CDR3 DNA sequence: TGTGCCAGCAGAGGACTGCCGCTAGCGGGAGGAGTCTACGAGCAGTACTTC.

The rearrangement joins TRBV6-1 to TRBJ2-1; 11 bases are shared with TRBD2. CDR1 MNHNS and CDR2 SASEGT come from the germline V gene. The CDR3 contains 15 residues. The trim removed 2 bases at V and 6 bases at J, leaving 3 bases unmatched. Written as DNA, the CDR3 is TGTGCCAGCAGTGAATTCGGGACTAGCGGCAATGAGCAGTTCTTC. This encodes CASSEFGTSGNEQFF.

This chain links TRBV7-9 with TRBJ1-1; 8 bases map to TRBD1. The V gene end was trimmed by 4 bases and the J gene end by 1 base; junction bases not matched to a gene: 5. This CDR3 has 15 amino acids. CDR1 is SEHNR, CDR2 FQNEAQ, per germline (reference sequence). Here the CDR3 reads CASSSQGTGNTEAFF. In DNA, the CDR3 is TGTGCCAGCAGCTCCCAGGGGACAGGGAACACTGAAGCTTTCTTT.

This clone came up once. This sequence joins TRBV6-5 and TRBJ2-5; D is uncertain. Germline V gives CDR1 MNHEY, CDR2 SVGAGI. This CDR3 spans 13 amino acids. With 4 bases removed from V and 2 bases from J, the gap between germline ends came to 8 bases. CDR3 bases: TGTGCCAGCAGTTCTAGGCCACAAGAGACCCAGTACTTC. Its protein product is CASSSRPQETQYF.

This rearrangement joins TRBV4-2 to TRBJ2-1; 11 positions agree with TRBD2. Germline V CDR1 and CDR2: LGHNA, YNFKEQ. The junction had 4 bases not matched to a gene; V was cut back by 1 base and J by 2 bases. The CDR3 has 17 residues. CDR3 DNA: TGTGCCAGCAGCCAAGCGGGGACTAGCGGAGCCTACAATGAGCAGTTCTTC. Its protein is CASSQAGTSGAYNEQFF.

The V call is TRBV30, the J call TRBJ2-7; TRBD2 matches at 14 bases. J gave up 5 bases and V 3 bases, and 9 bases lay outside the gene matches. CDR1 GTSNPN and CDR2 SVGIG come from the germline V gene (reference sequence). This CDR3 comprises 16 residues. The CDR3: CAWSKHPGLAGDEQYF. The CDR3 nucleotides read TGTGCCTGGAGCAAACATCCGGGACTAGCGGGAGACGAGCAGTACTTC. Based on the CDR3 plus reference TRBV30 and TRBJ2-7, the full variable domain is SQTIHQWPATLVQPVGSPLSLECTVEGTSNPNLYWYRQAAGRGLQLLFYSVGIGQISSEVPQNLSASRPQDRQFILSSKKLLLSDSGFYLCAWSKHPGLAGDEQYFGPGTRLTVT.

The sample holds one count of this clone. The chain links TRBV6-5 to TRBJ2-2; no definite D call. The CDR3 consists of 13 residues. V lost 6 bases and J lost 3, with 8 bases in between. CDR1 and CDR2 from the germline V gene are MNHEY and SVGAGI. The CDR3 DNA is TGTGCCAGCAGCCCGTCTTACACCGGGGAGCTGTTTTTT. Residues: CASSPSYTGELFF.

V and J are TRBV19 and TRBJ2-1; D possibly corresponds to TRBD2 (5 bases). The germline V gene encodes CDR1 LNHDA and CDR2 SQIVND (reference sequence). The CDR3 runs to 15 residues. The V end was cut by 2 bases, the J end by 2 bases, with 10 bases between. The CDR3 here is CASSIPGLPYNEQFF. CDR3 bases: TGTGCCAGTAGTATACCCGGACTCCCCTACAATGAGCAGTTCTTC.

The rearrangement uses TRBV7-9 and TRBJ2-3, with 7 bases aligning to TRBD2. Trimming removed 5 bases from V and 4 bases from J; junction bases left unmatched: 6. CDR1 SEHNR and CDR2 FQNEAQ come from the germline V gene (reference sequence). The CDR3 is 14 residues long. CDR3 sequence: CASSPGGPPDTQYF. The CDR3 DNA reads TGTGCCAGCAGCCCGGGAGGACCCCCAGATACGCAGTATTTT.

For the CDR3, the DNA is TGTGCCAGCAGAACTAGCGGGAGGAGCGACGAGCAGTACTTC. The encoded protein is CASRTSGRSDEQYF. The gene calls are TRBV6-5 and TRBJ2-7; the match to TRBD2 covers 12 bases. J gave up 5 bases and V 6 bases, and 5 bases lay outside the gene matches. This CDR3 is 14 amino acids long. CDR1 is MNHEY, CDR2 SVGAGI, per germline.

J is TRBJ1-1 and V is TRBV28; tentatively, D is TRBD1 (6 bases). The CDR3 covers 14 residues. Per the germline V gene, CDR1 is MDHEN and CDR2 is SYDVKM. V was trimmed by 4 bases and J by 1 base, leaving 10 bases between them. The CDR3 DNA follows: TGTGCCAGCAGTTCAGGGGATGGGAACACTGAAGCTTTCTTT. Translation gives CASSSGDGNTEAFF.

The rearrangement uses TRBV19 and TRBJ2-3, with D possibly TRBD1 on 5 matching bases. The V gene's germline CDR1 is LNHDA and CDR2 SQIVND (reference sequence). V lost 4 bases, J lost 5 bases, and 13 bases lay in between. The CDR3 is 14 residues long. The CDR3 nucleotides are TGTGCCAGTAGTAAAGGTCAGGGAAGAGATACGCAGTATTTT. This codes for CASSKGQGRDTQYF.

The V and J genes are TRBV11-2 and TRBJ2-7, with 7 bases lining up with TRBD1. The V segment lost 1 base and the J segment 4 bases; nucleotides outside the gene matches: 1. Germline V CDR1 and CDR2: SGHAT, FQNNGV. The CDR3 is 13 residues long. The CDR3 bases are TGTGCCAGCAGCTTAGTACAGGGGTACGAGCAGTACTTC. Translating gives CASSLVQGYEQYF.

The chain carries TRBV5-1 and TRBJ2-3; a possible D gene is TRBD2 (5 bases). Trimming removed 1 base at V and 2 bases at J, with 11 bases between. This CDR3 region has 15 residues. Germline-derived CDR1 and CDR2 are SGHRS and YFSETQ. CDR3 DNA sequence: TGCGCCAGCAGCTTGACCGGGATGAACACAGATACGCAGTATTTT. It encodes CASSLTGMNTDTQYF.

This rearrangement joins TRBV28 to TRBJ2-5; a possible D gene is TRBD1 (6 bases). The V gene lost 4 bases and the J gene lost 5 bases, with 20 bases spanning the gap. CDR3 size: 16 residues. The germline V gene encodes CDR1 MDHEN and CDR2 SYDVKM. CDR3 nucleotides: TGTGCCAGCAGTTCCCCAGGGGCAGGCGGAAGGGAGACCCAGTACTTC. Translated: CASSSPGAGGRETQYF.

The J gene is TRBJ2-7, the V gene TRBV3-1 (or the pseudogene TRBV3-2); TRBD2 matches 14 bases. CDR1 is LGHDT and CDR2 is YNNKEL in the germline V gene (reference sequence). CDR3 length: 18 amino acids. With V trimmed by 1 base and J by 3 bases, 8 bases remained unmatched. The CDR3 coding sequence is TGTGCCAGCAGCCAAGTGCCGGGACTAGCGGGAGCGGGCTACGAGCAGTACTTC. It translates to CASSQVPGLAGAGYEQYF.

The CDR3 spells CASSLTQVDGYTF. The CDR3 DNA sequence: TGTGCCAGCAGCTTAACTCAGGTGGATGGCTACACCTTC. This chain uses TRBV7-9 with TRBJ1-2; no definite D call. Germline CDR1 reads SEHNR; CDR2 reads FQNEAQ (reference sequence). This CDR3 is built from 13 residues. Trimming pared 2 bases from V and 6 bases from J, leaving 10 bases between.

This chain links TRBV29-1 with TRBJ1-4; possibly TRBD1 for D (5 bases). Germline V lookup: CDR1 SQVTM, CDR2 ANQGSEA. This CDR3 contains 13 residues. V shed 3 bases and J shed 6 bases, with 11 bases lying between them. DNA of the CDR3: TGCAGCGTTGAGGGGGGATCGGATGAAAAACTGTTTTTT. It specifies CSVEGGSDEKLFF. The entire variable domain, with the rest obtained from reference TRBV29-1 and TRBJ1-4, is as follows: SAVISQKPSRDICQRGTSLTIQCQVDSQVTMMFWYRQQPGQSLTLIATANQGSEATYESGFVIDKFPISRPNLTFSTLTVSNMSPEDSSIYLCSVEGGSDEKLFFGSGTQLSVL.

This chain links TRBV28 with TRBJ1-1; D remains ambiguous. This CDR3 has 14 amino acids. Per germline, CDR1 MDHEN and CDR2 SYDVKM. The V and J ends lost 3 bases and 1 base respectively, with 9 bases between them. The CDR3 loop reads CASSFRLGNTEAFF. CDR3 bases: TGTGCCAGCAGTTTCCGACTAGGGAACACTGAAGCTTTCTTT. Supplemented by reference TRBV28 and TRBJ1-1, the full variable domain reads DVKVTQSSRYLVKRTGEKVFLECVQDMDHENMFWYRQDPGLGLRLIYFSYDVKMKEKGDIPEGYSVSREKKERFSLILESASTNQTSMYLCASSFRLGNTEAFFGQGTRLTVV.

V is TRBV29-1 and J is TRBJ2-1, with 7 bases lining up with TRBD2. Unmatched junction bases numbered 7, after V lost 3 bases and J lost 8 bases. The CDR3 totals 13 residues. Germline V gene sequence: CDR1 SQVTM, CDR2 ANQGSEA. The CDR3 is CSVEGGRMDEQFF. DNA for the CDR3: TGCAGCGTTGAGGGCGGGAGAATGGATGAGCAGTTCTTC.

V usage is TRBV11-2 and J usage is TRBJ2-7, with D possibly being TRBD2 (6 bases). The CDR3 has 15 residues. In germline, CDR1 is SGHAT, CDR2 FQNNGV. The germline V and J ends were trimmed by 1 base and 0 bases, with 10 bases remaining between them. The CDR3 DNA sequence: TGTGCCAGCAGCTTAGGGCAGACTAGCTCCTACGAGCAGTACTTC. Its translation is CASSLGQTSSYEQYF.

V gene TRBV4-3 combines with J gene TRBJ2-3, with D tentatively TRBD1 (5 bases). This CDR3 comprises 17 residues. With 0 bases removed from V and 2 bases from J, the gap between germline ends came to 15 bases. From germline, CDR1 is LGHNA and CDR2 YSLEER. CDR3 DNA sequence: TGCGCCAGCAGCCAAGAGGGGCACCGGTCCTTCACAGATACGCAGTATTTT. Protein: CASSQEGHRSFTDTQYF.

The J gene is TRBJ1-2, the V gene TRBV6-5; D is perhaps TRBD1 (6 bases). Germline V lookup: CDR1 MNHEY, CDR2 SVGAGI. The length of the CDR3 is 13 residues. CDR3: CAGSGGAYYGYTF. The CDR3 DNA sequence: TGTGCGGGGTCGGGGGGCGCTTACTATGGCTACACCTTC.

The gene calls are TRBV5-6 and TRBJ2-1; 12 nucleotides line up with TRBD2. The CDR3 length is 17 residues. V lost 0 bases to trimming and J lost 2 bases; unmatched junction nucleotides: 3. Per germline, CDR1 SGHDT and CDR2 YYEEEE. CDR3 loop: CASSLGLAGVPYNEQFF. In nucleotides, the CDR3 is TGTGCCAGCAGCTTGGGACTAGCGGGAGTACCCTACAATGAGCAGTTCTTC.

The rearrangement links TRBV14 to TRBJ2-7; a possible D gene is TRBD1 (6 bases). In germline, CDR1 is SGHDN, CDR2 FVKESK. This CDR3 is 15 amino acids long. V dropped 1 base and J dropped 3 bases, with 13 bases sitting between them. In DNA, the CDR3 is TGTGCCAGCAGCCAAGGGCCGACAGGCCTCTACGAGCAGTACTTC. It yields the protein CASSQGPTGLYEQYF.

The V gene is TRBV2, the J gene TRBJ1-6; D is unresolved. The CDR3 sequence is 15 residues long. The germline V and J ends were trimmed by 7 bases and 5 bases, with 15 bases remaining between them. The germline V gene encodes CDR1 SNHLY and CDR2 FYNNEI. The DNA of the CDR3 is TGTGCCAGCACGGGTCAAGCCCGGGATAATTCACCCCTCCACTTT. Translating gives CASTGQARDNSPLHF. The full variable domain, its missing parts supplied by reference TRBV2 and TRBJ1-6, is EPEVTQTPSHQVTQMGQEVILRCVPISNHLYFYWYRQILGQKVEFLVSFYNNEISEKSEIFDDQFSVERPDGSNFTLKIRSTKLEDSAMYFCASTGQARDNSPLHFGNGTRLTVT.

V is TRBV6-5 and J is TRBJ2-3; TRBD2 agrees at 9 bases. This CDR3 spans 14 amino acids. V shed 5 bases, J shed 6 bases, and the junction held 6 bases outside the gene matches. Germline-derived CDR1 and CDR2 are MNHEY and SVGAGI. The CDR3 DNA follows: TGTGCCAGCAGTCGTCGGACTAGCGCCGATACGCAGTATTTT. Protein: CASSRRTSADTQYF.

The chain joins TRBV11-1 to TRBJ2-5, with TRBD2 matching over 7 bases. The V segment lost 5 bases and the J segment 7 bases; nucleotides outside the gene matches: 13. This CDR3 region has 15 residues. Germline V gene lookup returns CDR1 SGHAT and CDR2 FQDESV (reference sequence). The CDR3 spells CASSPREPGGSTQYF. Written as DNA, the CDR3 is TGTGCCAGCAGCCCGCGGGAACCGGGGGGTTCGACCCAGTACTTC.

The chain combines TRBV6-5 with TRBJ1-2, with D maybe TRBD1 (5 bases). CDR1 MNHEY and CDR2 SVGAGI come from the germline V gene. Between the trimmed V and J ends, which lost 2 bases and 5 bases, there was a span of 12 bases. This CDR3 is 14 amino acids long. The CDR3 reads CASSYGGGGYGYTF. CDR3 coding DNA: TGTGCCAGCAGTTACGGGGGGGGAGGTTATGGCTACACCTTC.

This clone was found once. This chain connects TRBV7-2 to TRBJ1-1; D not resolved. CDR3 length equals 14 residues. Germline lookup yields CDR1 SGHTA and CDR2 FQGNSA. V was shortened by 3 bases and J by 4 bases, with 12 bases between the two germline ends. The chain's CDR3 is CASSFAREGTEAFF. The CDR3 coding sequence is TGTGCCAGCAGCTTCGCCCGCGAGGGCACTGAAGCTTTCTTT.

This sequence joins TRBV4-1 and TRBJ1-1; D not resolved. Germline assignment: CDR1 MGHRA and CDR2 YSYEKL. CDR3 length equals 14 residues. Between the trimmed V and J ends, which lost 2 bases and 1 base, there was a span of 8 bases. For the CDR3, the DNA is TGCGCCAGCAGCCAATTGACGGGGAACACTGAAGCTTTCTTT. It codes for CASSQLTGNTEAFF.

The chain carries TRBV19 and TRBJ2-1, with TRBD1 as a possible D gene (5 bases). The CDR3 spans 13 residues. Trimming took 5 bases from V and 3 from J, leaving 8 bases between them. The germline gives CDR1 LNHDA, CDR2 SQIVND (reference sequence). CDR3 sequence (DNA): TGTGCCAGTAGTCTTGACAGCTACAATGAGCAGTTCTTC. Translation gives CASSLDSYNEQFF.